The rows below give T cell receptor beta chains drawn from one sample of a study of T cells after yellow fever vaccination. Via MiXCR, TCRdb re-called the 5' RACE reads, giving one row per CDR3 protein. The sample has under 300,000 distinct CDR3 sequences, roughly 6.2% seen once; the top ten hold roughly 1%. The input for sequencing was CD4+ T cells sorted from PBMCs, taken on the day of the yellow fever booster vaccination. These receptors came from a young man who received the YFV17D yellow fever vaccine. The conserved cysteine and the conserved F or W are not part of the CDR3 here.

v_call: TRBV29-1
cdr3_aa: SVPGTSGIEQF

v_call: TRBV6-1
cdr3_aa: ASTDGGEAYEQY

v_call: TRBV4-3
cdr3_aa: ASSRTVDLRETQY

v_call: TRBV5-1
cdr3_aa: ASSLGHQNEKLF

v_call: TRBV5-1
cdr3_aa: ASSLAGRVNIQY

v_call: TRBV12-3/TRBV12-4
cdr3_aa: ASSFRGAGELF

v_call: TRBV6-1
cdr3_aa: ASRDLGQGKNTEAF

v_call: TRBV11-2
cdr3_aa: ASSLETGQGETQY

v_call: TRBV27
cdr3_aa: ASRTGTGINSNQPQH

v_call: TRBV5-1
cdr3_aa: ASSSRGGAEAF

v_call: TRBV6-5
cdr3_aa: ASSYGAGYNQPQH

v_call: TRBV6-2/TRBV6-3
cdr3_aa: ASSYEQSYGYT

v_call: TRBV18
cdr3_aa: ASSPLAGGPPYEQY

v_call: TRBV20-1
cdr3_aa: SARSGRSVYNEQF

v_call: TRBV6-5
cdr3_aa: ASSYSYSGTHEQY

v_call: TRBV20-1
cdr3_aa: SSWTGAGTDTQY

v_call: TRBV7-2
cdr3_aa: ASSLAEAGGVRTQY

v_call: TRBV6-2/TRBV6-3
cdr3_aa: ASSSWTSGSYEQY

v_call: TRBV7-9
cdr3_aa: ASSFRNEQF

v_call: TRBV5-8
cdr3_aa: ASSLALSSGTYYEQY

v_call: TRBV7-2
cdr3_aa: ASSFRTSVSSYEQY

v_call: TRBV25-1
cdr3_aa: ASTPLRGAAGELF

v_call: TRBV20-1
cdr3_aa: SARQARTYYEQY

v_call: TRBV12-3/TRBV12-4
cdr3_aa: ASSLAGGSNEQF

v_call: TRBV10-3
cdr3_aa: AIRGEGWTEAF

v_call: TRBV12-3/TRBV12-4
cdr3_aa: ASSLHENTIY

v_call: TRBV5-1
cdr3_aa: ASSLGISGRSTGELF

v_call: TRBV10-3
cdr3_aa: AIQGLQTGTQY

v_call: TRBV20-1
cdr3_aa: SAPPRLMNSYEQY

v_call: TRBV6-5
cdr3_aa: ASSYQSVQVRSEAF

v_call: TRBV21-1
cdr3_aa: ASSKVGPLWSNQPQH

v_call: TRBV2
cdr3_aa: ASSQEAPGVDTQY

v_call: TRBV7-3
cdr3_aa: ASSLNVTPRRSQY

v_call: TRBV28
cdr3_aa: ASSPSGTPGSYEQY

v_call: TRBV24-1
cdr3_aa: ATSESGTGSFLGNEQF

v_call: TRBV20-1
cdr3_aa: SASRQSSYNEQF

v_call: TRBV21-1
cdr3_aa: ASSKGLSTGPTNEKLF

v_call: TRBV7-8
cdr3_aa: ASSTLETQY

v_call: TRBV10-3
cdr3_aa: AISESRNEQY

v_call: TRBV7-9
cdr3_aa: ASSSHYNEQF

v_call: TRBV5-1
cdr3_aa: ASSPPGQGFGNEQF

v_call: TRBV5-4
cdr3_aa: ASRVGGTSGRGEQF

v_call: TRBV20-1
cdr3_aa: SASKGRTYEQY

v_call: TRBV7-8
cdr3_aa: ASKDTGRANEQF

v_call: TRBV12-3/TRBV12-4
cdr3_aa: ASTSNYNEQF

v_call: TRBV21-1
cdr3_aa: ASSKVHDPPGEGTDTQY

v_call: TRBV20-1
cdr3_aa: SARDPRQGQETQY

v_call: TRBV3-1
cdr3_aa: ASSPGGGEAF

v_call: TRBV19
cdr3_aa: ASGSGQLPSETQY

v_call: TRBV6-1
cdr3_aa: ASSPRDRYNEQF

v_call: TRBV11-2
cdr3_aa: ASSFPTGGTGLTDTQY

v_call: TRBV12-5
cdr3_aa: ASARRGGDTEAF

v_call: TRBV20-1
cdr3_aa: SARAPDRKAHEQY

v_call: TRBV20-1
cdr3_aa: SASPRDSTQY

v_call: TRBV5-5
cdr3_aa: ASSLDEAMGRPWSEQY

v_call: TRBV6-1
cdr3_aa: ASSLMTEWDQPQH

v_call: TRBV7-3
cdr3_aa: ASSSQPMETQY

v_call: TRBV18
cdr3_aa: ASSPYERLNTEAF

v_call: TRBV29-1
cdr3_aa: GCGGEVVMNTEAF